The sequence of this T cell receptor (beta chain) was determined in a study of T cell responses to AZD1222 COVID-19 vaccine. The study's findings and limits: Nearly half of the spike-specific TCRs reportedly recognize variant regions that carry no mutations. CD4 TCRs associated with vaccination spanned spike, dominating at 160-218 and 743-854. The study identified only 6 or 7 AZD1222 recipients as seropositive at baseline. No day 14 peak samples; only post-peak repertoires were characterized.

Some clones are missing from TCRdb's copy, which holds only in-frame ones; the method was immunoSEQ multiplex PCR. The sample includes 150,000 or so clones, over 90% seen only once; the top ten take 3.6%. This clone came up once. The antigen remains unidentified. After removal of 0 bases from V and 3 bases from J, the junction contained 0 bases not matched to a gene. The CDR3 runs 14 residues. Looked up from germline, CDR1 is SGHRS and CDR2 is YFSETQ. This clonotype was sampled from an adult who received the AZD1222 COVID-19 vaccine. Sequenced here: peripheral blood, sampled 28 days after the second AZD1222 dose. The rearrangement uses TRBV5-1 and TRBJ2-7; 10 nucleotides match TRBD2. The DNA for the CDR3 is TGCGCCAGCAGCTTGGCTAGCGGGAGCTACGAGCAGTACTTC. Residues: CASSLASGSYEQYF.